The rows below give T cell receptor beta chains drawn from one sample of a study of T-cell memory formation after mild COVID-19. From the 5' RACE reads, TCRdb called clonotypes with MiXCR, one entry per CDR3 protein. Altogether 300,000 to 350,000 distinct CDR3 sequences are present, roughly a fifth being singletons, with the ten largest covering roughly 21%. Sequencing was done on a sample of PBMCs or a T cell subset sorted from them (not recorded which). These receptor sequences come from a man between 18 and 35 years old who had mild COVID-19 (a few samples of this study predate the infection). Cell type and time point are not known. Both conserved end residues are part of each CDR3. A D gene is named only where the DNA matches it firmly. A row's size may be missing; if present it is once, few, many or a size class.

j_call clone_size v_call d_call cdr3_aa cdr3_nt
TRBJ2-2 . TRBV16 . CASSQSRANTGELFF TGTGCCAGCAGCCAATCCCGGGCCAACACCGGGGAGCTGTTTTTT
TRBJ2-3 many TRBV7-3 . CASSLLGGTDTQYF TGCGCCAGCAGCTTGTTGGGGGGCACAGATACGCAGTATTTT
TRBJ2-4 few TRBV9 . CASSQGGLGGNIQYF TGTGCCAGCAGCCAGGGGGGCCTCGGGGGAAACATTCAGTACTTC
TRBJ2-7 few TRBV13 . CASSLGARFPYEQYF TGTGCCAGCAGCTTAGGGGCCCGGTTCCCCTACGAGCAGTACTTC
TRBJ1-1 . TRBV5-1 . CASLPGPEGKANTEAFF TGCGCCAGCCTACCGGGACCCGAGGGAAAGGCGAACACTGAAGCTTTCTTT
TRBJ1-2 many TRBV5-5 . CASTPTPGRSIYGYTF TGTGCCAGCACCCCTACCCCGGGACGCAGCATTTATGGCTACACCTTC
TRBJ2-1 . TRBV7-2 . CASSLADRYGEQFF TGTGCCAGCAGCTTAGCAGACAGGTATGGTGAGCAGTTCTTC
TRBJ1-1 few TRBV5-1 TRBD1 CASSRDRQNTEAFF TGCGCCAGCAGCAGGGACAGACAGAACACTGAAGCTTTCTTT
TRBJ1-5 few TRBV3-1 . CASSQDARDSAQHF TGTGCCAGCAGCCAAGATGCGAGGGATTCGGCCCAGCATTTT
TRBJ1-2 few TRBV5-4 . CASSNGRDIYGYTF TGTGCCAGCAGCAACGGCCGGGACATCTATGGCTACACCTTC
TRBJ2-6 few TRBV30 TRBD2 CAWRQAGGRGANVLTF TGTGCCTGGAGGCAGGCGGGGGGGCGTGGGGCCAACGTCCTGACTTTC
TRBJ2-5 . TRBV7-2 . CASSPLGGYQETQYF TGTGCCAGCAGCCCGTTAGGAGGGTACCAAGAGACCCAGTACTTC
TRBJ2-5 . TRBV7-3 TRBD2 CASSLKGLAGGQETQYF TGTGCCAGCAGCTTAAAAGGGCTAGCGGGGGGGCAAGAGACCCAGTACTTC
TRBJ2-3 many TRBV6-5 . CASSYLGSTDTQYF TGTGCCAGCAGCTACCTGGGCAGCACAGATACGCAGTATTTT
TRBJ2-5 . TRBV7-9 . CASSFRIQETQYF TGTGCCAGCAGCTTCAGGATACAAGAGACCCAGTACTTC
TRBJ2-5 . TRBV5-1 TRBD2 CASTPPAGLQETQYF TGCGCCAGCACCCCCCCAGCGGGGCTACAAGAGACCCAGTACTTC
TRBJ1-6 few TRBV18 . CASSPSGDSPLHF TGTGCCAGCTCACCATCGGGGGATTCACCCCTCCACTTT
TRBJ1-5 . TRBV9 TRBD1 CASSVDGQGTDQPQHF TGTGCCAGCAGCGTAGATGGACAGGGTACCGATCAGCCCCAGCATTTT
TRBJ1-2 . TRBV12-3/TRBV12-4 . CASSLAGQGSYGYTF TGTGCCAGCAGTTTAGCGGGTCAAGGAAGCTATGGCTACACCTTC
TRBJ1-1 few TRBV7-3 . CASSPWGSGTEAFF TGTGCCAGCAGCCCTTGGGGATCAGGGACTGAAGCTTTCTTT
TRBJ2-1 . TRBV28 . CASGVGGMYNEQFF TGTGCTAGCGGCGTTGGGGGGATGTACAATGAGCAGTTCTTC
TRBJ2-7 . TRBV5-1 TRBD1 CASSFMLPGQVSYEQYF TGCGCCAGCAGCTTTATGCTACCGGGACAGGTCTCCTACGAGCAGTACTTC
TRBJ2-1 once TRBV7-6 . CASSLEVNSNNEQFF TGTGCCAGCAGCTTGGAAGTAAACAGTAACAATGAGCAGTTCTTC
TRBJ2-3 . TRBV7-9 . CASSRGPPGDTQYF TGTGCCAGCAGTCGGGGCCCGCCAGGGGATACGCAGTATTTT
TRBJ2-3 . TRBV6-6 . CASSYSGTVADTQYF TGTGCCAGCAGTTACTCAGGAACAGTCGCAGATACGCAGTATTTT
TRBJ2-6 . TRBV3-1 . CASSRLSGANVLTF TGTGCCAGCAGCCGGCTCTCTGGGGCCAACGTCCTGACTTTC
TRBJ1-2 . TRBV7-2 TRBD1 CASSGGQGYGYTF TGTGCCAGCAGCGGGGGACAGGGGTATGGCTACACCTTC
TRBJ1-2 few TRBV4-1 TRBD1 CASSPSRTGASNYGYTF TGCGCCAGCAGCCCGAGCCGGACAGGGGCCAGTAACTATGGCTACACCTTC
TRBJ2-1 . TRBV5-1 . CASSSTYEQFF TGCGCCAGCAGCTCTACCTATGAGCAGTTCTTC
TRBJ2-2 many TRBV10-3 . CAISGLGNTGELFF TGTGCCATCAGTGGCTTGGGGAACACCGGGGAGCTGTTTTTT
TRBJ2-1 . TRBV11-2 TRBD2 CASSSRGLAGGRFF TGTGCCAGCAGCTCCCGTGGGCTAGCGGGGGGCCGGTTCTTC
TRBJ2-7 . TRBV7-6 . CASSSYRVNEQYF TGTGCCAGCAGCTCCTACCGCGTGAACGAGCAGTACTTC
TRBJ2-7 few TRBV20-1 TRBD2 CSARGAGGDSYEQYF TGCAGTGCTAGAGGTGCGGGGGGTGACTCCTACGAGCAGTACTTC
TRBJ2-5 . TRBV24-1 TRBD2 CATSDPETSAEETQYF TGTGCCACCAGTGACCCCGAGACTAGCGCGGAAGAGACCCAGTACTTC
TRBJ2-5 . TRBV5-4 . CASSSRGSETQYF TGTGCCAGCAGCTCCAGGGGTTCAGAGACCCAGTACTTC